This T cell receptor beta chain was identified during a study of blood T cells in healthy people across ages. Study details: Template switching retrieved approximately one barcoded beta molecule for each two T cells.

Study outcomes and limitations: TCR beta diversity per million T cells fell roughly linearly with age. The study could not conclusively compare naive and antigen-experienced cells, given its unsorted PBMCs.

In regard to this clonotype: Its specificity is not known.

Germline lookup yields CDR1 MGHDK and CDR2 SYGVNS. J was trimmed by 5 bases and V by 7 bases; bases with no gene match: 4. The CDR3 is 13 residues long. Primers used in a second PCR of roughly 7 to 11 cycles were a sample-barcoded 5' primer and a J-beta primer mix. TCRdb re-analysed the 5' RACE reads in MiXCR, keeping a single row per CDR3 protein. The sample holds roughly 1,300,000 distinct CDR3 sequences, roughly 60% seen once. The chain joins TRBV25-1 to TRBJ2-2; 7 positions agree with TRBD2. The sequenced material came from blood. The sequence was collected from a man younger than 30 in good health. The CDR3 sequence is CASTREGTGELFF. Written as DNA, the CDR3 is TGTGCCAGCACCAGGGAGGGTACCGGGGAGCTGTTTTTT.